This TCR beta chain was observed in a study of CD8 T cells in ankylosing spondylitis. Study-level results: Apparently characteristic of ankylosing spondylitis blood was a TCR beta motif (about 8 highly homologous variants). The clones that were linked to disease were reported to be significantly enriched in matched synovial fluid samples from ankylosing spondylitis patients.

This CDR3 region has 16 residues. CDR1 MGHRA and CDR2 YSYEKL come from the germline V gene. The ends were cut back, 3 bases at V and 3 bases at J, with 14 bases in the middle. TCRdb ran MiXCR on the 5' RACE reads and lists one entry per CDR3 protein. This sample carries around 250,000 distinct CDR3 sequences, approximately 11% of them seen once, and the ten largest clones take around 7%. At least ten counts were recorded for this clonotype. Its antigen is unknown. The origin of this receptor is a male donor with ankylosing spondylitis or in good health (not recorded which). Sequencing was carried out using blood, either unsorted or a sorted T cell fraction (not recorded which). This chain uses TRBV4-1 with TRBJ2-2; tentatively, D is TRBD2 (5 bases). The CDR3 sequence: CASSQDPGLDTGELFF. The DNA of the CDR3 is TGCGCCAGCAGCCAGGATCCGGGGTTGGACACCGGGGAGCTGTTTTTT.